The following is a T cell receptor (beta chain) sequence with its context. Its antigen is unidentified. In germline, CDR1 is SGHRS, CDR2 YFSETQ. The CDR3 sequence is 14 residues long. V lost 0 bases and J lost 2, with 8 bases in between. These data belong to a study of STAT5B mutations in CD4+ large granular lymphocyte leukemia. Study at large: Anti-CD4 microbead selection came after CD8+ cell depletion in cryopreserved samples. Study-level findings and limits: Patient CD4-sorted repertoires stayed more clonal than healthy ones after leukemic-clone removal.

As handled by the study authors: Productive clonotypes were detectable down to 2.59 x 10-5 frequency. Profiled with immunoSEQ multiplex PCR; TCRdb holds only in-frame clones, not every one. V, J and clone size reflect that table, while D and trimming were determined from the DNA. The data hold 3,500 to 5,500 clones, with roughly 75% observed a single time. The sequence was obtained from a man between 70 and 80 years old with CD4+ T-cell large granular lymphocyte leukemia. The V call is TRBV5-1, the J call TRBJ2-5, with D perhaps matching TRBD1 or TRBD2 (5 bases each). Sequences were obtained from PBMCs. This CDR3 is CASSLAGSQETQYF. CDR3 in DNA: TGCGCCAGCAGCTTGGCAGGGAGTCAAGAGACCCAGTACTTC.